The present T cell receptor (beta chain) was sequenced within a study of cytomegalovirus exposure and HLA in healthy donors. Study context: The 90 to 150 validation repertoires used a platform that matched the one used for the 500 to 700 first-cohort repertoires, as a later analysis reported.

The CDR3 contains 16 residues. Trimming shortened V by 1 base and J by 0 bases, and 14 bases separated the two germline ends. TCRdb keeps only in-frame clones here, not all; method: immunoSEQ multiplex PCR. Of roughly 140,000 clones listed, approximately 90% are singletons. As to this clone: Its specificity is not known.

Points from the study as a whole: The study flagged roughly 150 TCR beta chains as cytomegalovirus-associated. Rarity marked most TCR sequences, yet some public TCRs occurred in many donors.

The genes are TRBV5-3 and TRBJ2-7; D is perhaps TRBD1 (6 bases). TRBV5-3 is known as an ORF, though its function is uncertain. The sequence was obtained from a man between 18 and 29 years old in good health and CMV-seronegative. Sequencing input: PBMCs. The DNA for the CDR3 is TGTGCCAGAAGCTTGAAATGGGGGCCGGACTCCTACGAGCAGTACGTC. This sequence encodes CARSLKWGPDSYEQYV.